The present entry profiles one T cell receptor beta chain with its context. Its matching antigen is unknown. Germline loops: CDR1 SGHDN, CDR2 FVKESK. The CDR3 is made up of 15 amino acids. V was shortened by 5 bases and J by 2 bases, with 16 bases between the two germline ends. The sample belongs to a study of OX40 agonist ivuxolimab in advanced cancers. Profiled with immunoSEQ multiplex PCR; TCRdb holds only in-frame clones, not every one. In the table there are roughly 56,000 clones, about 85% of which are singletons. Study-level results: Low normalized T-cell clonal expansion was additionally recorded for some nonresponders.

This rearrangement joins TRBV14 to TRBJ2-7, with D uncertain. The source material was CD4+ or CD8+ T cells sorted from blood, sampled in a trial of the OX40 agonist ivuxolimab. The TCR comes from an adult with an advanced solid tumor such as melanoma, head and neck, liver or kidney cancer. CDR3 nucleotide sequence: TGTGCCAGCAGCTCAGGATCTCTGTGGACCTACGAGCAGTACTTC. Amino acid sequence: CASSSGSLWTYEQYF.